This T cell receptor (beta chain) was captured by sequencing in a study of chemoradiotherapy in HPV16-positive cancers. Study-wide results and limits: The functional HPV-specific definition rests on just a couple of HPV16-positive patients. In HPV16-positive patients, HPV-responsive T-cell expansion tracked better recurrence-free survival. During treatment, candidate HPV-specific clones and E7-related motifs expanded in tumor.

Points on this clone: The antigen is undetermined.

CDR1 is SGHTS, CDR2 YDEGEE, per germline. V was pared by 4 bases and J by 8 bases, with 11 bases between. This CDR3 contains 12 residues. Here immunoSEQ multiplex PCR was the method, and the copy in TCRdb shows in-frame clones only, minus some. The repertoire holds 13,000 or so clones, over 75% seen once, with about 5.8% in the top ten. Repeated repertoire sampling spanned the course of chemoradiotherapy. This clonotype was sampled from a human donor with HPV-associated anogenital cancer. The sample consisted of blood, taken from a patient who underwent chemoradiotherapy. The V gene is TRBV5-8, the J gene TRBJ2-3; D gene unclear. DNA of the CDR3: TGTGCCAGCAGCCGACGACGGGCTACGCAGTATTTT. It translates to CASSRRRATQYF.